These T cell receptor beta chains were read from a single sample in a study of beta chain features in type 1 diabetes. Measured with immunoSEQ multiplex PCR; TCRdb has only the in-frame clones, and not every one. Here the sample spans 390,000 or so clones, more than 11% being singletons. Sequencing used naive CD4+ T cells from blood. These receptors were taken from a man aged 25-40 years in good health. CDR3s leave out the opening cysteine and the closing phenylalanine or tryptophan. The D gene is left open where the match is weak. Clone size appears in some rows only: once, few, many, or a class for an expanded clone.

TRBV2	TRBD2	.	ASRETSGAYEQY
TRBV7-2	TRBD2	.	ASSPEGLALADTQY
TRBV6-6	TRBD1	.	ASRGQGRNQETQY
TRBV4-1	.	few	ASSQGRGPNEKLF
TRBV28	.	few	ASSFLTGLYNEQF
TRBV14	TRBD1	.	ASSQDRTGFRGYT
TRBV5-1	TRBD1	few	ASSLQGDLSPLH
TRBV7-9	.	few	ASSLAGHSGNTIY
TRBV18	.	few	ASSPLSTDNEQF
TRBV10-2	.	few	ASTVAGGRTQY
TRBV7-9	.	.	ASSFSARTDTQY